The rows below give T cell receptor beta chains drawn from one sample of a study of cytomegalovirus exposure and HLA in healthy donors. Some clones are missing from TCRdb's copy, which holds only in-frame ones; the method was immunoSEQ multiplex PCR. The table shows about 120,000 clones, with around 77% occurring only once. Sample: PBMCs. The source of these receptors is a young man in good health and CMV-seropositive. Both conserved end residues are part of each CDR3. D genes are given only for firm matches. Clone size is shown for a subset of rows, as once, few, many or a class of expanded clone.

TRBV10-2	NA	TRBJ1-3	NA	TGCGCCAGCAGTGAGGCGGGGGGGGGTTCTGGAAACACCATATATTTT	CASSEAGGGSGNTIYF
TRBV5-4	NA	TRBJ2-7	NA	TGTGCCAGCAGCTTGTTATCCAGCGCGGAGAAGCAGTACTTC	CASSLLSSAEKQYF
TRBV15	NA	TRBJ1-1	NA	TGTGCCACCAGCAGGGCCGTCGGGGGGAACACTGAAGCTTTCTTT	CATSRAVGGNTEAFF
TRBV4-1	TRBD1	TRBJ2-7	NA	TGCGCCAGCAGCCGTACCTACAGGGGGCTTTCCTACGAGCAGTACTTC	CASSRTYRGLSYEQYF
TRBV15	TRBD1	TRBJ1-3	NA	TGTGCCACCAGCAGAGGAGGGACAGGAAGCTCTGGAAACACCATATATTTT	CATSRGGTGSSGNTIYF
TRBV9	NA	TRBJ2-5	NA	TGTGCCAGCAGCACCCGACAGGACCAAGAGACCCAGTACTTC	CASSTRQDQETQYF
TRBV11-2	NA	TRBJ1-4	NA	TGTGCCAGCAGCTTAGGCCGGGAAAAACTGTTTTTT	CASSLGREKLFF
TRBV7-9	NA	TRBJ2-7	few	TGTGCCAGCAGCGTCGGCAGGGGTTACGAGCAGTACTTC	CASSVGRGYEQYF
TRBV4-2	TRBD2	TRBJ2-3	NA	TGTGCCAGCAGCTTCGCGGGGGGGAGGGATACGCAGTATTTT	CASSFAGGRDTQYF
TRBV18	TRBD1	TRBJ1-1	NA	TGTGCCAGCTCAAATACAGGGGACACTGAAGCTTTCTTT	CASSNTGDTEAFF
TRBV27	NA	TRBJ1-6	NA	TGTGCCAGCAGATCAGGGGAGGGTTCACCCCTCCACTTT	CASRSGEGSPLHF
TRBV5-1	TRBD2	TRBJ2-1	once	TGCGCCAGCAGGCCGACTAGCGGTTACTACAATGAGCAGTTCTTC	CASRPTSGYYNEQFF
TRBV7-7	TRBD1	TRBJ2-7	NA	TGTGCTAGCAGCTTGACAGGGGCGGCCGAGCAGTACTTC	CASSLTGAAEQYF
TRBV29-1	NA	TRBJ1-1	NA	TGCAGCGTTGAAGAGGGCTTGAACACTGAAGCTTTCTTT	CSVEEGLNTEAFF
TRBV11-2	TRBD1	TRBJ2-1	NA	TGTGCCGTGGGCAGGGGGCGGTTCAATGAGCAGTTCTTC	CAVGRGRFNEQFF
TRBV4-1	NA	TRBJ2-4	NA	TGCGCCAGCAGCCAAGATTCAGGGAAGTCAGGCATTCAGTACTTC	CASSQDSGKSGIQYF
TRBV5-1	TRBD1	TRBJ1-2	NA	TGCGCCAGCAGCTTGGGCGTGACAGGGGCGAACTATGGCTACACCTTC	CASSLGVTGANYGYTF
TRBV6-5	TRBD2	TRBJ2-1	NA	TGTGCCAGCACCCTTGCGGGAGGACCGTACAATGAGCAGTTCTTC	CASTLAGGPYNEQFF
TRBV27	NA	TRBJ2-5	NA	TGTGCCAGCAGTTTTGGCTCAGGGTTTGAGACCCAGTACTTC	CASSFGSGFETQYF
TRBV6-5	TRBD2	TRBJ2-5	NA	TGTGCCAGCAGTTACTCGGCTAGCGGGGGGTCAGAGACCCAGTACTTC	CASSYSASGGSETQYF
TRBV6-4	NA	TRBJ2-2	NA	TGTGCCAGCAGTGGGACAAACACCGGGGAGCTGTTTTTT	CASSGTNTGELFF
TRBV5-1	NA	TRBJ2-7	NA	TGCGCCAGCCAGGTGTCGGCGGGCCTCTACGAGCAGTACTTC	CASQVSAGLYEQYF
TRBV4-1	NA	TRBJ2-5	NA	TGCGCCAGCAGCCAGTCTGTTCAAGAGACCCAGTACTTC	CASSQSVQETQYF
TRBV5-1	TRBD1	TRBJ2-3	NA	TGCGCCAGCAGCTTCAGGGACAGGGGAACAGATACGCAGTATTTT	CASSFRDRGTDTQYF
TRBV5-4	NA	TRBJ2-4	few	TGTGCCAGCAGCCCGCCGGGAGATCTAGCCAAAAACAGTCAGTACTTC	CASSPPGDLAKNSQYF
TRBV18	NA	TRBJ2-2	NA	TGTGCCAGCTCACAAGGGGACACCGGGGAGCTGTTTTTT	CASSQGDTGELFF
TRBV19	TRBD1	TRBJ1-5	NA	TGTGCCAGTAGTACGGACAGGGGGTATCAGCCCCAGCATTTT	CASSTDRGYQPQHF
TRBV4-2	NA	TRBJ2-1	NA	TGTGCCAGCAGCGCGGGGAGCTCCTACAATGAGCAGTTCTTC	CASSAGSSYNEQFF
TRBV18	NA	TRBJ2-1	NA	TGTGCCAGCTCCCCCGCCCGACACGGAAACAATGAGCAGTTCTTC	CASSPARHGNNEQFF
TRBV5-8	NA	TRBJ1-2	NA	TGTGCCAGCAGCTTGTGGAGCTATGGCTACACCTTC	CASSLWSYGYTF
TRBV2	NA	TRBJ2-1	once	TGTGCCAGCAGTGGGTTACTTGGACAGTCTTACAATGAGCAGTTCTTC	CASSGLLGQSYNEQFF
TRBV6-6	TRBD1	TRBJ1-2	NA	TGTGCCAGCAGTTACTCCCGGGACAGGAGAAACTATGGCTACACCTTC	CASSYSRDRRNYGYTF
TRBV7-9	NA	TRBJ1-1	NA	TGTGCCATTCGGTTGGCGGGTTCGGCTTTCTTT	CAIRLAGSAFF
TRBV28	NA	TRBJ2-7	NA	TGTGCCAGCAGTTTACGGGCTGGGACACCGACCTACGAGCAGTACTTC	CASSLRAGTPTYEQYF
TRBV18	TRBD2	TRBJ2-1	NA	TGTGCCAGCAGTGCGGGAGTCAAATACAATGAGCAGTTCTTC	CASSAGVKYNEQFF
TRBV5-8	TRBD2	TRBJ2-7	NA	TGTGCCAGCAGCTTGGGGAGCGGGAGGATCTCCTACGAGCAGTACTTC	CASSLGSGRISYEQYF
TRBV19	NA	TRBJ1-1	NA	TGTGCCAGTAGTGCGGGCAGAAACACTGAAGCTTTCTTT	CASSAGRNTEAFF
TRBV10-2	NA	TRBJ2-1	NA	TGCGCCAGCAGTGAGGATGGCTCCCCCTACAATGAGCAGTTCTTC	CASSEDGSPYNEQFF
TRBV9	TRBD2	TRBJ2-1	once	TGTGCCAGCAGCATTAGCGGGATCTCCTACAATGAGCAGTTCTTC	CASSISGISYNEQFF
TRBV14	TRBD1	TRBJ2-6	NA	TGTGCCAGCAGCCCCCGGGACAGGGGTTGGGGGGCCAACGTCCTGACTTTC	CASSPRDRGWGANVLTF
TRBV5-1	NA	TRBJ1-2	NA	TGCGCCAGCAGCTTGGCTAGTGTATATGGCTACACCTTC	CASSLASVYGYTF
TRBV5-4	TRBD1	TRBJ1-1	NA	TGTGCCAGCAGCTTCAAAACAGGACAGGGTATGAACACTGAAGCTTTCTTT	CASSFKTGQGMNTEAFF
TRBV7-2	TRBD1	TRBJ1-1	NA	TGTGCCAGCAGCATACCGACAGGGTACAGGGAAGCTTTCTTT	CASSIPTGYREAFF
TRBV27	TRBD2	TRBJ2-2	NA	TGTGCCAGCACCATCGCGATAGCGGGATATGGCACCGGGGAGCTGTTTTTT	CASTIAIAGYGTGELFF
TRBV18	TRBD2	TRBJ2-1	NA	TGTGCCAGCTCACCAAGACTAGCGGACTACAATGAGCAGTTCTTC	CASSPRLADYNEQFF
TRBV5-6	TRBD1	TRBJ1-1	NA	TGTGCCAGCAGCCGGGACAGGGGGAACACTGAAGCTTTCTTT	CASSRDRGNTEAFF
TRBV29-1	TRBD2	TRBJ2-7	NA	TGCAGCGCCCGGGGGGTTTCCTTCTACGAGCAGTACTTC	CSARGVSFYEQYF
TRBV7-6	TRBD1	TRBJ2-2	NA	TGTGCCAGCAGCTATAGACAGGGGGGCACCGGGGAGCTGTTTTTT	CASSYRQGGTGELFF
TRBV28	TRBD1	TRBJ1-2	NA	TGTGCCAGCAGCAGGGGGCGCTTTGGCTACACCTTC	CASSRGRFGYTF
TRBV23-1	TRBD1	TRBJ1-1	NA	TGCGCCAGCAGTTCCCACAGGGGAGTGAACACTGAAGCTTTCTTT	CASSSHRGVNTEAFF
TRBV7-8	TRBD2	TRBJ2-1	NA	TGTGCCAGCAGCCCGACCGGGACTAGCGGTCCCTCCAATGAGCAGTTCTTC	CASSPTGTSGPSNEQFF
TRBV11-2	NA	TRBJ1-2	NA	TGTGCCAGCAGCTTACCTGAGGGCGCTCTCTATGGCTACACCTTC	CASSLPEGALYGYTF
TRBV10-3	TRBD1	TRBJ1-1	once	TGTGCCATCAGCCCAGGGACAGGAGATGGAGCTTTCTTT	CAISPGTGDGAFF
TRBV2	TRBD1	TRBJ1-5	NA	TGTGCCAGCAGTCGACAGGGGGTTAATAGCAATCAGCCCCAGCATTTT	CASSRQGVNSNQPQHF
TRBV7-2	NA	TRBJ2-7	few	TGTGCCAGCAGCCGGGACTCACGAGGGGAGCAGTACTTC	CASSRDSRGEQYF